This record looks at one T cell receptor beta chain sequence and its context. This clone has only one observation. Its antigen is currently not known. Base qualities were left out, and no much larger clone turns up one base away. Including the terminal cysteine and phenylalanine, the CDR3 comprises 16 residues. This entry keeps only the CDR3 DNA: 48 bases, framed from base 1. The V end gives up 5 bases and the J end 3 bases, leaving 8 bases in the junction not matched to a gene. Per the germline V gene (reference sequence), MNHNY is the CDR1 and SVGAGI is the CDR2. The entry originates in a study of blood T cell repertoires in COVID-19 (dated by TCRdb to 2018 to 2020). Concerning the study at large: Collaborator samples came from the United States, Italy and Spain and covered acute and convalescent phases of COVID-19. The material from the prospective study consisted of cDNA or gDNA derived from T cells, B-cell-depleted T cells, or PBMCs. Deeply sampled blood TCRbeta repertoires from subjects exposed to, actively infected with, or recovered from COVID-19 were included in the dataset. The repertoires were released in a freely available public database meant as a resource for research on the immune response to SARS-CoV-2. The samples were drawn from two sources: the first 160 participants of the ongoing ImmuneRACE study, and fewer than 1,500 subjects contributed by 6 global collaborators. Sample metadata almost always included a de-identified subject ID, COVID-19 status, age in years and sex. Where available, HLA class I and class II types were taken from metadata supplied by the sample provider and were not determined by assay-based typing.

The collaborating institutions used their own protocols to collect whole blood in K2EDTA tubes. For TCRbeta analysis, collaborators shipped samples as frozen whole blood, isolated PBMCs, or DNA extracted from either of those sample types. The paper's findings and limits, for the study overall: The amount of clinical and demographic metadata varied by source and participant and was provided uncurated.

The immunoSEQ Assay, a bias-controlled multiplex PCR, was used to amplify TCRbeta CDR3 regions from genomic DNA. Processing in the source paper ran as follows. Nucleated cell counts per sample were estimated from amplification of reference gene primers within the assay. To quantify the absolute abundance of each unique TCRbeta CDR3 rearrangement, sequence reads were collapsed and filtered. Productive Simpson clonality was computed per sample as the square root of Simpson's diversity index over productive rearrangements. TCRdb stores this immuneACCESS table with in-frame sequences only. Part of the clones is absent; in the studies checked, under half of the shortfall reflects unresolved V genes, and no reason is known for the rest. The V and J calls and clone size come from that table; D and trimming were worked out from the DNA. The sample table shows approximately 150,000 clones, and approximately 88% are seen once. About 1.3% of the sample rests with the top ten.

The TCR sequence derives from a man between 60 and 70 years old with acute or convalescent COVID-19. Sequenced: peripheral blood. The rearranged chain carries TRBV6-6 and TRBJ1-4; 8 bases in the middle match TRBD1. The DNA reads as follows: TGTGCCAGCAGTCGAACGGACAGGGCCCCTAATGAAAAACTGTTTTTT. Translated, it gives CASSRTDRAPNEKLFF.